This is a list of T cell receptor beta chains from one sample in a study of blood T cell repertoires in COVID-19. The repertoire was sequenced with immunoSEQ multiplex PCR; TCRdb's copy has only in-frame clones and lacks some. This sample has roughly 300,000 clones; over 75% occur once, and the top ten carry approximately 8.1%. The material sequenced was peripheral blood. All receptors derive from a woman aged 50 to 65 who had recovered from COVID-19. Each CDR3 is given with its conserved first and last residue. The order of the fields is clone size, J gene, V gene, D gene, CDR3 protein, CDR3 DNA. A D gene is named only where the DNA matches it firmly. A row's size may be missing; if present it is once, few, many or a size class.

>NA|TRBJ1-6|TRBV28|TRBD1
CASSLTGVGSPLHF
TGTGCCAGCAGCTTAACAGGGGTCGGTTCACCCCTCCACTTT
>NA|TRBJ2-3|TRBV9|NA
CASSKDPVSTDTQYF
TGTGCCAGCAGCAAAGATCCGGTAAGCACAGATACGCAGTATTTT
>NA|TRBJ1-5|TRBV28|NA
CASATANQPQHF
TGTGCCAGCGCCACAGCAAATCAGCCCCAGCATTTT
>NA|TRBJ2-7|TRBV11-2|NA
CASSSRRSSGDSYEQYF
TGTGCCAGCAGCTCCCGAAGATCTTCAGGGGACTCCTACGAGCAGTACTTC
>NA|TRBJ1-6|TRBV9|TRBD1
CASSVAGDSYNSPLHF
TGTGCCAGCAGCGTAGCCGGGGACAGCTATAATTCACCCCTCCACTTT
>NA|TRBJ2-2|TRBV2|NA
CASCRGNTGELFF
TGTGCCAGTTGCAGGGGGAACACCGGGGAGCTGTTTTTT
>once|TRBJ1-2|TRBV20-1|NA
CSAPGERGYTF
TGCAGCGCCCCAGGGGAACGCGGCTACACCTTC
>NA|TRBJ2-1|TRBV5-1|TRBD2
CASGYSGRAKDEQFF
TGCGCCAGCGGCTATAGCGGGAGGGCCAAAGATGAGCAGTTCTTC
>NA|TRBJ1-5|TRBV15|NA
CATSSFRADQPQHF
TGTGCCACCAGCAGTTTCAGGGCTGATCAGCCCCAGCATTTT
>NA|TRBJ2-1|TRBV5-1|TRBD2
CASSSSGTSTDEQFF
TGCGCCAGCAGCAGTTCCGGGACTAGCACCGATGAGCAGTTCTTC
>NA|TRBJ2-3|TRBV24-1|TRBD1
CATSGVGTGIDTQYF
TGTGCCACCAGTGGCGTCGGGACAGGGATAGATACGCAGTATTTT
>NA|TRBJ1-1|TRBV28|TRBD1
CASSFLWTGKNTEAFF
TGTGCCAGCAGTTTCCTCTGGACAGGGAAGAACACTGAAGCTTTCTTT
>once|TRBJ1-1|TRBV27|TRBD1
CASRTYRGRWEAFF
TGTGCCAGCAGGACATACAGGGGGCGATGGGAAGCTTTCTTT
>NA|TRBJ1-2|TRBV2|NA
CASSQQGDYGYTF
TGTGCCAGCAGTCAACAGGGTGACTATGGCTACACCTTC
>many|TRBJ2-7|TRBV7-2|TRBD1
CASSSRDSSYEQYF
TGTGCCAGCAGCTCCCGGGACAGTTCCTACGAGCAGTACTTC
>NA|TRBJ2-2|TRBV4-3|TRBD2
CASSQGLLAGANTGELFF
TGCGCCAGCAGCCAAGGATTGCTAGCGGGAGCAAACACCGGGGAGCTGTTTTTT
>few|TRBJ1-2|TRBV5-6|NA
CASSVLRVGYTF
TGTGCCAGCAGCGTACTCAGGGTTGGCTACACCTTC
>NA|TRBJ1-4|TRBV19|TRBD1
CASSEGGQANEKLFF
TGTGCCAGTAGTGAAGGGGGACAGGCGAATGAAAAACTGTTTTTT
>NA|TRBJ1-2|TRBV4-3|NA
CASSQDQGAAYGYTF
TGCGCCAGCAGCCAAGATCAGGGTGCGGCGTATGGCTACACCTTC
>NA|TRBJ1-2|TRBV2|NA
CASSGESGQIYGYTF
TGTGCCAGCAGTGGGGAATCGGGACAAATCTATGGCTACACCTTC
>NA|TRBJ2-3|TRBV19|NA
CATHISPPYF
TGTGCCACCCACATCTCCCCGCCGTATTTT
>NA|TRBJ1-1|TRBV6-5|TRBD1
CASSYTGQMNTEAFF
TGTGCCAGCAGTTACACGGGACAGATGAACACTGAAGCTTTCTTT
>NA|TRBJ1-4|TRBV15|NA
CATSRDPGQLNEKLFF
TGTGCCACCAGCAGAGATCCCGGACAGTTGAATGAAAAACTGTTTTTT
>NA|TRBJ1-2|TRBV6-6|TRBD1
CASSIKIGTGHGYTF
TGTGCCAGCAGTATAAAAATCGGGACAGGCCATGGCTACACCTTC
>few|TRBJ1-3|TRBV29-1|NA
CSVATSGNTIYF
TGCAGCGTTGCGACATCCGGAAACACCATATATTTT
>NA|TRBJ1-2|TRBV29-1|TRBD1
CSVGQGTGGYTF
TGCAGCGTTGGACAGGGAACAGGTGGCTACACCTTC
>NA|TRBJ2-3|TRBV9|NA
CASSVGGGAFTDTQYF
TGTGCCAGCAGCGTAGGAGGGGGGGCCTTCACAGATACGCAGTATTTT
>NA|TRBJ1-5|TRBV15|TRBD1
CATSPRTGSNQPQHF
TGTGCCACCAGCCCACGGACAGGAAGTAATCAGCCCCAGCATTTT
>NA|TRBJ2-3|TRBV10-1|NA
CASSDAGWGDTQYF
TGCGCCAGCAGTGACGCAGGGTGGGGAGATACGCAGTATTTT
>NA|TRBJ2-2|TRBV30|NA
CAWTKGNANTGELFF
TGTGCCTGGACCAAGGGGAACGCGAACACCGGGGAGCTGTTTTTT
>NA|TRBJ2-2|TRBV7-9|TRBD2
CASSLTSGDTGELFF
TGTGCCAGCAGCTTAACTAGCGGGGACACCGGGGAGCTGTTTTTT
>NA|TRBJ1-1|TRBV4-3|NA
CASSPNIAAGTEAFF
TGCGCCAGCAGCCCAAATATCGCAGCCGGGACTGAAGCTTTCTTT
>NA|TRBJ1-6|TRBV5-6|TRBD1
CASSADRGNGNSPLHF
TGTGCCAGCAGCGCGGACAGGGGTAATGGAAATTCACCCCTCCACTTT
>NA|TRBJ2-5|TRBV5-1|TRBD1
CASSSGGSTQETQYF
TGCGCCAGCAGCTCAGGGGGTAGTACCCAAGAGACCCAGTACTTC
>once|TRBJ2-1|TRBV4-3|NA
CASSQDLMDYYNEQFF
TGCGCCAGCAGCCAAGATCTAATGGACTATTACAATGAGCAGTTCTTC
>NA|TRBJ1-1|TRBV5-4|NA
CASSLGLAGDTEAFF
TGTGCCAGCAGCTTGGGCCTGGCGGGGGACACTGAAGCTTTCTTT
>NA|TRBJ1-3|TRBV2|TRBD1
CASSEGLGQGGNTIYF
TGTGCCAGCAGTGAAGGGTTGGGACAGGGAGGAAACACCATATATTTT
>once|TRBJ1-2|TRBV4-3|NA
CASSQNREGGYTF
TGCGCCAGCAGCCAGAACAGGGAAGGAGGCTACACCTTC
>NA|TRBJ2-1|TRBV9|NA
CASNRGGNEQFF
TGTGCCAGCAATAGGGGGGGCAATGAGCAGTTCTTC
>NA|TRBJ2-7|TRBV15|NA
CATSRVRGYEQYF
TGTGCCACCAGCAGAGTGCGGGGCTACGAGCAGTACTTC
>NA|TRBJ2-2|TRBV28|NA
CASSLWRSTGELFF
TGTGCCAGCAGTTTATGGCGGAGCACCGGGGAGCTGTTTTTT
>NA|TRBJ2-3|TRBV5-1|NA
CASSYTTDTQYF
TGCGCCAGCAGCTACACCACAGATACGCAGTATTTT
>NA|TRBJ2-5|TRBV12-5|NA
CASGLDTSSPQYF
TGTGCTAGTGGTTTGGATACTAGTTCTCCCCAGTACTTC
>NA|TRBJ2-7|TRBV5-1|TRBD2
CASSSERGLYEQYF
TGCGCCAGCAGCTCCGAGCGGGGTCTCTACGAGCAGTACTTC
>NA|TRBJ2-6|TRBV9|TRBD1
CASSASRGTGGSGANVLTF
TGTGCCAGCAGCGCCTCGAGAGGGACAGGGGGCTCTGGGGCCAACGTCCTGACTTTC
>NA|TRBJ2-7|TRBV11-2|NA
CASSLDRVYEQYF
TGTGCCAGCAGCTTAGACAGGGTCTACGAGCAGTACTTC
>NA|TRBJ2-3|TRBV13|NA
CASSPRGTDTQYF
TGTGCCAGCAGCCCCCGGGGCACAGATACGCAGTATTTT
>NA|TRBJ2-1|TRBV19|TRBD1
CASSIQDRGYNEQFF
TGTGCCAGTAGTATTCAGGACAGGGGATACAATGAGCAGTTCTTC
>few|TRBJ1-2|TRBV27|TRBD1
CASSYPLTGADYGYTF
TGTGCCAGCAGTTACCCGCTGACAGGGGCTGACTATGGCTACACCTTC
>NA|TRBJ2-3|TRBV5-1|NA
CASSLAGKSTDTQYF
TGCGCCAGCAGCTTGGCGGGAAAAAGCACAGATACGCAGTATTTT
>NA|TRBJ1-1|TRBV6-2/TRBV6-3|NA
CASSYGALTEAFF
TGTGCCAGCAGTTACGGGGCCCTTACTGAAGCTTTCTTT
>NA|TRBJ2-7|TRBV11-2|NA
CASSTSSSSYEQYF
TGTGCCAGCAGTACGTCCTCTAGCTCCTACGAGCAGTACTTC
>NA|TRBJ1-2|TRBV30|NA
CAWTYGGDGGYTF
TGTGCCTGGACCTACGGGGGGGATGGCGGCTACACCTTC
>NA|TRBJ1-2|TRBV28|TRBD1
CASSLEGASPNYGYTF
TGTGCCAGCAGTCTGGAGGGGGCCAGCCCCAACTATGGCTACACCTTC
>few|TRBJ2-1|TRBV6-4|TRBD2
CASRETSGGANEQFF
TGTGCCAGCAGGGAGACTAGCGGGGGGGCCAATGAGCAGTTCTTC